This is a list of T cell receptor beta chains from one sample in a study of blood T cell repertoires in COVID-19. The assay was immunoSEQ multiplex PCR, and TCRdb's table has in-frame clones only and misses some. The sample shows approximately 450,000 clones, nearly 90% of them seen only once. Sequenced: PBMCs or T cells enriched from blood (not recorded which). The receptors come from a woman aged 18-30 years with acute COVID-19. CDR3s include the opening cysteine and the closing phenylalanine or tryptophan. D genes are given only for firm matches. The size entry is marked missing in some rows and otherwise reads once, few, many or a size class.

TRBJ1-6 | TRBV7-3 | . | . | CASSLRRDLYSPLHF | TGTGCCAGCAGCTTACGCAGGGATCTATATTCACCCCTCCACTTT
TRBJ2-7 | TRBV5-1 | TRBD1 | once | CASSLAGQGTSYEQYF | TGCGCCAGCAGCTTAGCAGGACAGGGCACTTCCTACGAGCAGTACTTC
TRBJ1-1 | TRBV4-2 | . | . | CASSQTGMAQNTEAFF | TGTGCCAGCAGCCAAACAGGGATGGCCCAGAACACTGAAGCTTTCTTT
TRBJ1-5 | TRBV6-5 | . | . | CASSLIPGNQPQHF | TGTGCCAGCAGTTTAATACCCGGGAATCAGCCCCAGCATTTT
TRBJ1-3 | TRBV7-6 | . | . | CASSLERPFGNTIYF | TGTGCCAGCAGCTTAGAGAGGCCGTTTGGAAACACCATATATTTT
TRBJ1-4 | TRBV6-6 | TRBD1 | . | CASSTGQGSKLFF | TGTGCCAGCAGTACCGGACAGGGGAGCAAACTGTTTTTT
TRBJ1-1 | TRBV6-1 | . | . | CASSESVQNTEAFF | TGTGCCAGCAGTGAATCGGTTCAGAACACTGAAGCTTTCTTT
TRBJ2-5 | TRBV7-2 | . | . | CASSLNRGGETQYF | TGTGCCAGCAGCTTAAACAGGGGAGGCGAGACCCAGTACTTC
TRBJ1-5 | TRBV21-1 | . | . | CASSKIGRGHDQPQHF | TGTGCCAGCAGCAAGATCGGCAGGGGGCACGATCAGCCCCAGCATTTT
TRBJ2-1 | TRBV6-5 | . | . | CASRALDIDYNEQFF | TGTGCCAGCAGAGCATTAGACATTGACTACAATGAGCAGTTCTTC
TRBJ1-3 | TRBV15 | . | . | CATRAGGAGNTIYF | TGTGCCACCAGGGCGGGGGGAGCTGGAAACACCATATATTTT
TRBJ1-5 | TRBV25-1 | . | . | CASSDDRLGQPQHF | TGTGCCAGCAGTGATGACAGGTTAGGTCAGCCCCAGCATTTT
TRBJ2-5 | TRBV7-2 | . | few | CASSLSPGTGRVGTQYF | TGTGCCAGCAGCTTGTCCCCCGGAACAGGGCGTGTCGGGACCCAGTACTTC
TRBJ1-2 | TRBV11-2 | . | . | CASTLNPRDKAGYTF | TGTGCCAGCACCCTTAACCCCAGGGACAAGGCAGGCTACACCTTC
TRBJ1-6 | TRBV27 | TRBD1 | . | CASSFGQGNSPLHF | TGTGCCAGCAGTTTCGGACAGGGTAATTCACCCCTCCACTTT
TRBJ1-1 | TRBV28 | TRBD1 | . | CASPGQGGTEAFF | TGTGCCAGCCCGGGACAGGGGGGGACTGAAGCTTTCTTT